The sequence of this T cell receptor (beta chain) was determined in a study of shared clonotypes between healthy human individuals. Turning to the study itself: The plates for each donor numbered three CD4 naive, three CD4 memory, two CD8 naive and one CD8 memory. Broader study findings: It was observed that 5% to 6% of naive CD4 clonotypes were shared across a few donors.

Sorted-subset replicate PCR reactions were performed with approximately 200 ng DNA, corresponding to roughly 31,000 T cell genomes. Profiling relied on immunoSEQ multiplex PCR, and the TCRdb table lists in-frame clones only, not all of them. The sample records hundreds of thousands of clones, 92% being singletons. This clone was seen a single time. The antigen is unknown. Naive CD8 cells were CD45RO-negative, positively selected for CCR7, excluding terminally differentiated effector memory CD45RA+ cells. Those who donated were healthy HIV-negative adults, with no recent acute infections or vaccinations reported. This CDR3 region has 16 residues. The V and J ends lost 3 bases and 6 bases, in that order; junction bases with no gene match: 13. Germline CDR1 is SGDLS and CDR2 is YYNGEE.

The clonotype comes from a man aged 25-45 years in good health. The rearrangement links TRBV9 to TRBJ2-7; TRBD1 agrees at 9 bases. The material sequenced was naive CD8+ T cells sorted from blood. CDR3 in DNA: TGTGCCAGCAGCGCCCCCCCGGGACAGGGTAGTGGCGAGCAGTACTTC. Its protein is CASSAPPGQGSGEQYF.